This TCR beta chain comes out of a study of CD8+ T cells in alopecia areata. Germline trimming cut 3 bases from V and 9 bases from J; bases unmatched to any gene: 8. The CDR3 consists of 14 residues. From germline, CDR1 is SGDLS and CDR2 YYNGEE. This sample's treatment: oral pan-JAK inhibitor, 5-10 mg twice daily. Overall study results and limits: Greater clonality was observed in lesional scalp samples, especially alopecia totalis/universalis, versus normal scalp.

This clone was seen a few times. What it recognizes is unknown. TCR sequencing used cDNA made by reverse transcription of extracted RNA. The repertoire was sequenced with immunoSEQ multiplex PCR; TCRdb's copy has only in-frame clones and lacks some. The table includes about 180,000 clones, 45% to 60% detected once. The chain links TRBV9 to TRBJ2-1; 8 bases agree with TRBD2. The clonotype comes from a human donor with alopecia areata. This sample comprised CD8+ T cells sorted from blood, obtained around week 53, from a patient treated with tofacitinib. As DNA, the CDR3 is TGTGCCAGCAGCGCCCGCGGGGGGTACGGTGAGCAGTTCTTC. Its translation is CASSARGGYGEQFF.